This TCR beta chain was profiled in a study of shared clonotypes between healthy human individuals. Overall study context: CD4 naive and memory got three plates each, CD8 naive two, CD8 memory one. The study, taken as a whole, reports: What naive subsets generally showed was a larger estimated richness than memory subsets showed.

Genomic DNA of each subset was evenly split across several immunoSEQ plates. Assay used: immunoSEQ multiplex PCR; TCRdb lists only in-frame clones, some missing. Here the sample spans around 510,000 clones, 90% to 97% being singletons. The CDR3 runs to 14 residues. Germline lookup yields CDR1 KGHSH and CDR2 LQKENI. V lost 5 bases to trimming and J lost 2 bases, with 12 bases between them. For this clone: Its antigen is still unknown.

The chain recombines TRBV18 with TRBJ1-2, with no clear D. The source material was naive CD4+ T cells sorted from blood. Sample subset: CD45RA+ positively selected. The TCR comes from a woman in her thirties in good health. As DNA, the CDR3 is TGTGCCAGCTCATCAGCAGGCGAGAACTATGGCTACACCTTC. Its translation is CASSSAGENYGYTF.